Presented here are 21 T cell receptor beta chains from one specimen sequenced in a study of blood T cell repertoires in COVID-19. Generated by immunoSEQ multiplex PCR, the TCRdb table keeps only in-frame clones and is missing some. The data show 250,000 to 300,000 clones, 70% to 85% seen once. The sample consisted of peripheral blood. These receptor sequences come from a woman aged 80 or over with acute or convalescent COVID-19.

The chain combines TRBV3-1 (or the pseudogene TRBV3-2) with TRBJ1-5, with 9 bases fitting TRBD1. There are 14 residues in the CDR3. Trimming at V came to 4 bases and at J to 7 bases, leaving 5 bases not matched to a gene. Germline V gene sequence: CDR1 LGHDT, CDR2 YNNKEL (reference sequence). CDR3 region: CASSPGTGSQPQHF. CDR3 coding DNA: TGTGCCAGCAGCCCCGGGACAGGGAGCCAGCCCCAGCATTTT.

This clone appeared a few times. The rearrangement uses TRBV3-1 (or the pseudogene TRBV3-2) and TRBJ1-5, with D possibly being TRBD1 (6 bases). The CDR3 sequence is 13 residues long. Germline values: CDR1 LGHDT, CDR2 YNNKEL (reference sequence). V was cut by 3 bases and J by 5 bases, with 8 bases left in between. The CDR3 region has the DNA TGTGCCAGCAGCCACAGGGGAGATCAGCCCCAGCATTTT. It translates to CASSHRGDQPQHF.

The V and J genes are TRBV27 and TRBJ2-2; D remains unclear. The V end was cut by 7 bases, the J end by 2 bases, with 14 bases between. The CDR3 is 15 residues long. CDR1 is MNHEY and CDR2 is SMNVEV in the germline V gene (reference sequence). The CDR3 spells CASNQMGLNTGELFF. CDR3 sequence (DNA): TGTGCCAGCAATCAGATGGGCCTTAACACCGGGGAGCTGTTTTTT.

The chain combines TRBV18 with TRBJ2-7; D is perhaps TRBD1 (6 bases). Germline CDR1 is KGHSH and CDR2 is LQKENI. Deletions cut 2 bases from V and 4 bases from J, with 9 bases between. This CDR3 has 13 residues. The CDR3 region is CASSPLGQYEQYF. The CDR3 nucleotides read TGTGCCAGCTCACCATTAGGACAGTACGAGCAGTACTTC.

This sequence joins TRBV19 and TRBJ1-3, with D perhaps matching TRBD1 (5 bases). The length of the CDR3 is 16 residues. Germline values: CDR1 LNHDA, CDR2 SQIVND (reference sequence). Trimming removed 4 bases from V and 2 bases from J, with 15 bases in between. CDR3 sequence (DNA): TGTGCCAGTAGTACATGGGGGGGTGACGCTGGAAACACCATATATTTT. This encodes CASSTWGGDAGNTIYF.

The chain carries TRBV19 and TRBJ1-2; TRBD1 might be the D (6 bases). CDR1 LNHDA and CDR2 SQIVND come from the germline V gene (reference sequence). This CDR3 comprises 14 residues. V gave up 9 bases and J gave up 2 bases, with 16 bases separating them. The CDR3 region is CASRGLTVNYGYTF. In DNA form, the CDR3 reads TGTGCCAGCAGGGGCCTTACAGTGAACTATGGCTACACCTTC.

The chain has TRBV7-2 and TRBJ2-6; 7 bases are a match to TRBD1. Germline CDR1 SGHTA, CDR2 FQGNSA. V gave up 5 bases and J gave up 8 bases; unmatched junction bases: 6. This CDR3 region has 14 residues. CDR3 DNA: TGTGCCAGCAGCACAAGCAGGGGGACCAACGTCCTGACTTTC. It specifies CASSTSRGTNVLTF.

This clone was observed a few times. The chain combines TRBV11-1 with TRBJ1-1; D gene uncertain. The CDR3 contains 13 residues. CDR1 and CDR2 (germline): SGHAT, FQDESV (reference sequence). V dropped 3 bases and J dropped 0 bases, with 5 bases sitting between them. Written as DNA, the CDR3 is TGTGCCAGCAGCTTGGCCATGAACACTGAAGCTTTCTTT. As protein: CASSLAMNTEAFF. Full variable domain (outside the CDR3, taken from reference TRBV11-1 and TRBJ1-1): EAEVAQSPRYKITEKSQAVAFWCDPISGHATLYWYRQILGQGPELLVQFQDESVVDDSQLPKDRFSAERLKGVDSTLKIQPAELGDSAMYLCASSLAMNTEAFFGQGTRLTVV.

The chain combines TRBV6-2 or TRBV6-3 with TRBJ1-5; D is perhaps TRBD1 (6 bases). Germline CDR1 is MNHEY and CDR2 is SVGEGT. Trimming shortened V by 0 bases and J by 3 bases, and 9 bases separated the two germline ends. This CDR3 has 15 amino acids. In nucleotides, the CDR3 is TGTGCCAGCAGTTACTCGAGGGGGTACAATCAGCCCCAGCATTTT. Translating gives CASSYSRGYNQPQHF.

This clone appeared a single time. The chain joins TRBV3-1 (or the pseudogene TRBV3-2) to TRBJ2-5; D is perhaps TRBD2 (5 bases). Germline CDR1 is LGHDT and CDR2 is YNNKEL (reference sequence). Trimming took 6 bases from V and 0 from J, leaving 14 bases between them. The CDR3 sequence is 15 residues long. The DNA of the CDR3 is TGTGCCAGCAGACGTAGCGCGGGTAACCAAGAGACCCAGTACTTC. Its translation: CASRRSAGNQETQYF.

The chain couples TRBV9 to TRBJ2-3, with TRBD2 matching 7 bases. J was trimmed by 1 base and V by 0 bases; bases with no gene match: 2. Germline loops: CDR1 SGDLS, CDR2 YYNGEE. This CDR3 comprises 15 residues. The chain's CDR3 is CASSVERGRTDTQYF. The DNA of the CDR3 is TGTGCCAGCAGCGTAGAGCGGGGCCGCACAGATACGCAGTATTTT.

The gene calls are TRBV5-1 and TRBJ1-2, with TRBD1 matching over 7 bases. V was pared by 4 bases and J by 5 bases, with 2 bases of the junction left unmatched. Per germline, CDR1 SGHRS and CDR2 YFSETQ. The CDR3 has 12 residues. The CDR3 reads CASSQGQYGYTF. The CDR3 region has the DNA TGCGCCAGCAGCCAGGGACAGTATGGCTACACCTTC.

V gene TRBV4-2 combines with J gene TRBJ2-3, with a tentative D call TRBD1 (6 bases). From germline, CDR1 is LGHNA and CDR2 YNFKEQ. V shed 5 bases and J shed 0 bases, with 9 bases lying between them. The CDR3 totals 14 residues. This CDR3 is CASSVDRSTDTQYF. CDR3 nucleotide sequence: TGTGCCAGCAGCGTCGACAGGAGCACAGATACGCAGTATTTT.

CDR3 sequence: CASRLAGGLSYEQYF. In DNA, the CDR3 is TGTGCCAGCCGCCTAGCGGGAGGTCTCTCCTACGAGCAGTACTTC. V gene TRBV11-2 combines with J gene TRBJ2-7; the match to TRBD2 covers 11 bases. V was pared by 8 bases and J by 0 bases, with 6 bases of the junction left unmatched. The CDR3 is 15 amino acids. CDR1 and CDR2 (germline): SGHAT, FQNNGV.

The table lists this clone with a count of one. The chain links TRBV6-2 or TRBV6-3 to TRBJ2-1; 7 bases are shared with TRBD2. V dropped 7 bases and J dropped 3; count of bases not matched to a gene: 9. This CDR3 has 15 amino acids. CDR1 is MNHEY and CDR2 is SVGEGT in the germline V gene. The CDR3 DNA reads TGTGCCAGCACCCCTTTAGCGGGTGGCTACAATGAGCAGTTCTTC. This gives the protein CASTPLAGGYNEQFF.

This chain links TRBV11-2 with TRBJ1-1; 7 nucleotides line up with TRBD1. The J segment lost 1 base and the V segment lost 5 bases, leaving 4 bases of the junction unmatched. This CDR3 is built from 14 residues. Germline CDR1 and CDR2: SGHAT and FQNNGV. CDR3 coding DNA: TGTGCCAGCAGCCTGACAGGGACGAACACTGAAGCTTTCTTT. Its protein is CASSLTGTNTEAFF.

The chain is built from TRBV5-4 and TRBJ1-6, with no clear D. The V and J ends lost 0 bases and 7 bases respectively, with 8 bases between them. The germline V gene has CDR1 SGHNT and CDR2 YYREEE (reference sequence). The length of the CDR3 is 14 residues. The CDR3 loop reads CASSLDSTNSPLHF. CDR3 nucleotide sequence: TGTGCCAGCAGCTTGGACAGTACGAATTCACCCCTCCACTTT. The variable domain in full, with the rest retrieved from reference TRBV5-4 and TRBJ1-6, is ETGVTQSPTHLIKTRGQQVTLRCSSQSGHNTVSWYQQALGQGPQFIFQYYREEENGRGNFPPRFSGLQFPNYSSELNVNALELDDSALYLCASSLDSTNSPLHFGNGTRLTVT.

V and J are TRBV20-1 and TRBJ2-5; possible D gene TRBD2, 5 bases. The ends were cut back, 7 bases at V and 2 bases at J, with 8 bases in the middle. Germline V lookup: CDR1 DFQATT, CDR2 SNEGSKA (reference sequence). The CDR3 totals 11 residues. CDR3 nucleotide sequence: TGCAGTGTATCGGGGCAAGAGACCCAGTACTTC. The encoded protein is CSVSGQETQYF.

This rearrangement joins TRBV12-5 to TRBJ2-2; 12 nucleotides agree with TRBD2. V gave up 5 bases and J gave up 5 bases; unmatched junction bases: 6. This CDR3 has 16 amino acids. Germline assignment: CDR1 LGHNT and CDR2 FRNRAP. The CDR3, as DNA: TGTGCTAGTGGTCCGCGGACTAGCGGGATAACCGGGGAGCTGTTTTTT. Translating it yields CASGPRTSGITGELFF.

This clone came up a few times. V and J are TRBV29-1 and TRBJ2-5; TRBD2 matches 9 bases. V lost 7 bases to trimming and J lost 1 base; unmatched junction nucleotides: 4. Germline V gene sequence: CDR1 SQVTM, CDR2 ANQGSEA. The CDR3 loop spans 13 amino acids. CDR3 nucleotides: TGCAGCGCCTCTAGCGGGGCCCAAGAGACCCAGTACTTC. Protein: CSASSGAQETQYF.

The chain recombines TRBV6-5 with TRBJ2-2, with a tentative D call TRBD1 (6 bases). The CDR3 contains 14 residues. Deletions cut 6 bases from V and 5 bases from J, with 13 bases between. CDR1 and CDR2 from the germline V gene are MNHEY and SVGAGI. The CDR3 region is CASRPYRETGELFF. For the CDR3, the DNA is TGTGCCAGCAGGCCTTACAGGGAAACCGGGGAGCTGTTTTTT.